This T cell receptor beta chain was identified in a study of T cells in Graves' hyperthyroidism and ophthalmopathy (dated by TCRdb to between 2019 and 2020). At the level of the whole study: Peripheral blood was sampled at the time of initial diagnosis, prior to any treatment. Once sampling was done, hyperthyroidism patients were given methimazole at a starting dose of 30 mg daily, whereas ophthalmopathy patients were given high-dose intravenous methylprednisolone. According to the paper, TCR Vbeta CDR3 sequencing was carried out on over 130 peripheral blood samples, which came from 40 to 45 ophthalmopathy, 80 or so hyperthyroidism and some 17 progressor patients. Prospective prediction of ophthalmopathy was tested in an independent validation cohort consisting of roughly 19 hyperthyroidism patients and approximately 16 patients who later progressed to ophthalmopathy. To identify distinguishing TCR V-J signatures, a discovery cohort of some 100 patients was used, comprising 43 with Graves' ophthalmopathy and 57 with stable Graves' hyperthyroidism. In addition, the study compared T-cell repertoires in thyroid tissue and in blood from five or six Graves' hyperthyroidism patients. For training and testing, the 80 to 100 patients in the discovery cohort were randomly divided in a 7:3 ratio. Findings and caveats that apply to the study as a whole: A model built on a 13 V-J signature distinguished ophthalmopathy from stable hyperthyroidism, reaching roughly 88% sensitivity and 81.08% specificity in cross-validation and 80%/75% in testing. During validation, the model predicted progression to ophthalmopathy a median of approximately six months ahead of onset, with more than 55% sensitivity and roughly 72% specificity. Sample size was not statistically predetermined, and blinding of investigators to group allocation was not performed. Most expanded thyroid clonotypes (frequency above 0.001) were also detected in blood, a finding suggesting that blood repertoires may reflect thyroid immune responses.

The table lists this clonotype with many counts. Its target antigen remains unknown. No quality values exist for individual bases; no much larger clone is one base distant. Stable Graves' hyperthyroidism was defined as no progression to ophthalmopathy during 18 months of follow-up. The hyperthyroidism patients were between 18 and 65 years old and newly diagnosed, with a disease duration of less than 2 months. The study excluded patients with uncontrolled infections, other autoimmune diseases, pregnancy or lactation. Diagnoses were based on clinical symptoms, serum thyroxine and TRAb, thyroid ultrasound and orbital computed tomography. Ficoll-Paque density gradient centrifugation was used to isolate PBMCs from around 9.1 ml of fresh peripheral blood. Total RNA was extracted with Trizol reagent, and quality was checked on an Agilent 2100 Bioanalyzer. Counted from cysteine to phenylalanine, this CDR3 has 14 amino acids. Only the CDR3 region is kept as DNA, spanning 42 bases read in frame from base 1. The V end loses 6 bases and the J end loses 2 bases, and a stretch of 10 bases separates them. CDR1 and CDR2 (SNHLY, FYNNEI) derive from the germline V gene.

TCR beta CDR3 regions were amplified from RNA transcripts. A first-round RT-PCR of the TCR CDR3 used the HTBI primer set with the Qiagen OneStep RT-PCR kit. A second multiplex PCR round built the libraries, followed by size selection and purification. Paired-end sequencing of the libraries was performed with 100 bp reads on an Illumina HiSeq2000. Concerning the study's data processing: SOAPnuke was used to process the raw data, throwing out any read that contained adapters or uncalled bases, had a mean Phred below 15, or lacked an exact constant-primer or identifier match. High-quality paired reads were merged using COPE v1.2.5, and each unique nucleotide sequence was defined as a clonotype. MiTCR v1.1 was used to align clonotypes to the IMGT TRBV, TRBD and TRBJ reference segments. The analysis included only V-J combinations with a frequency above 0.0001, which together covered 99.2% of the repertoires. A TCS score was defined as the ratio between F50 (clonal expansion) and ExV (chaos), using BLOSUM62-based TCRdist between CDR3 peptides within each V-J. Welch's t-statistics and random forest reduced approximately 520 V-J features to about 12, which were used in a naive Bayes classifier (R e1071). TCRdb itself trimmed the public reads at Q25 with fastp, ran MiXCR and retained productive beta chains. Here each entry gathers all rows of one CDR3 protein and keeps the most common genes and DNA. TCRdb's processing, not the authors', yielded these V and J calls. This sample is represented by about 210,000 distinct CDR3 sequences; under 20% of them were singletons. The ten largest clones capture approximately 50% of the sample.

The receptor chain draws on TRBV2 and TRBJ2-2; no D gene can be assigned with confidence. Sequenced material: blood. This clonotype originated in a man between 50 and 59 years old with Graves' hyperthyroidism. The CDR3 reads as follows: CASSRQLNTGELFF. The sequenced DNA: TGTGCCAGCAGCCGGCAGCTTAACACCGGGGAGCTGTTTTTT.